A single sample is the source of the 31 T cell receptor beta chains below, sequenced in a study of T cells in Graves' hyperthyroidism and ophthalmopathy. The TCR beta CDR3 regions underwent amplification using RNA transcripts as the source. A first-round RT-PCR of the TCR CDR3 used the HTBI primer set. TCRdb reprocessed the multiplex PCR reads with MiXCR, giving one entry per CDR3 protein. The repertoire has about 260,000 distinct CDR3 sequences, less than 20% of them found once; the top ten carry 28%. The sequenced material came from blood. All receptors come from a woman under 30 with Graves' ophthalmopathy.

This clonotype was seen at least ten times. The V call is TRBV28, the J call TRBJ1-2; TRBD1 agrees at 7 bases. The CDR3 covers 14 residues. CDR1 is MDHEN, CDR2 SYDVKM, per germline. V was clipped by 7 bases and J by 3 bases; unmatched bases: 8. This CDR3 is CASTLTGTDYGYTF. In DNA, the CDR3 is TGTGCCAGCACCTTGACAGGGACTGACTATGGCTACACCTTC.

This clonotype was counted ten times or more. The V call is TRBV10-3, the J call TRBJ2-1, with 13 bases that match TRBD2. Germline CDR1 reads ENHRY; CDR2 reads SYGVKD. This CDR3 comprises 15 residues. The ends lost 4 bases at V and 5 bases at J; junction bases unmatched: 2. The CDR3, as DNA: TGTGCCATCAGTGTGGGGACTAGCGGGAACAATGAGCAGTTCTTC. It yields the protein CAISVGTSGNNEQFF.

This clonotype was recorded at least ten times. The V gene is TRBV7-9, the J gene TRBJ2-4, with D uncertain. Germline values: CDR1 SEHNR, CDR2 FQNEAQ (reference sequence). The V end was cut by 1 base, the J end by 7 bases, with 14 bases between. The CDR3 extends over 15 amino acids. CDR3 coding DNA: TGTGCCAGCAGCTTAGATGCCGGGCATGGGAACATTCAGTACTTC. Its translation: CASSLDAGHGNIQYF. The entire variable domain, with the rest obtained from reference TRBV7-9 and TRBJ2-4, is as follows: DTGVSQNPRHKITKRGQNVTFRCDPISEHNRLYWYRQTLGQGPEFLTYFQNEAQLEKSRLLSDRFSAERPKGSFSTLEIQRTEQGDSAMYLCASSLDAGHGNIQYFGAGTRLSVL.

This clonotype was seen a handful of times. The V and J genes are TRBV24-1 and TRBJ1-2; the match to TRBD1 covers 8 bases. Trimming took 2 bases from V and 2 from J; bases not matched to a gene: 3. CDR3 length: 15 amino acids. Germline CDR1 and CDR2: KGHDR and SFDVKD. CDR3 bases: TGTGCCACCAGTGATTCCGGACAGGGAAACTATGGCTACACCTTC. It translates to CATSDSGQGNYGYTF.

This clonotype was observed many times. The CDR3 sequence is CASSPGQGGNQPQHF. CDR3 DNA: TGTGCCAGCAGCCCGGGACAAGGTGGAAATCAGCCCCAGCATTTT. The chain combines TRBV28 with TRBJ1-5; tentatively, D is TRBD1 (6 bases). CDR1 MDHEN and CDR2 SYDVKM come from the germline V gene. V lost 6 bases to trimming and J lost 4 bases, with 16 bases between them. There are 15 residues in the CDR3.

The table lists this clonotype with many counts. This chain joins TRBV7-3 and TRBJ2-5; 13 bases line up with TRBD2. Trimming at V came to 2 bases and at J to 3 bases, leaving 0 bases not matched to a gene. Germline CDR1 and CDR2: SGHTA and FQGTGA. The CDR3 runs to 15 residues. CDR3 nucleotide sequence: TGTGCCAGCAGCTTAGGACTAGCGGGGGAAGAGACCCAGTACTTC. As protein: CASSLGLAGEETQYF.

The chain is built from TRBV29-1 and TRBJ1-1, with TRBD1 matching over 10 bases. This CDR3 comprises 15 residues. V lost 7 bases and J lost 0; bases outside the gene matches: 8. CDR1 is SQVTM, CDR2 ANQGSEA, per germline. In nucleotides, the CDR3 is TGCAGCGCTCCGGGGACAGGGGCCCTGAACACTGAAGCTTTCTTT. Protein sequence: CSAPGTGALNTEAFF.

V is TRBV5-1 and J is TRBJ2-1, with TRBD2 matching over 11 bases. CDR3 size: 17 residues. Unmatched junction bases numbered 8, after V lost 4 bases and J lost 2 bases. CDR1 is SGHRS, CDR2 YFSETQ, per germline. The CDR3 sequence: CASSLPGLAETYNEQFF. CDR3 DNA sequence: TGCGCCAGCAGCCTTCCGGGACTAGCGGAAACCTACAATGAGCAGTTCTTC.

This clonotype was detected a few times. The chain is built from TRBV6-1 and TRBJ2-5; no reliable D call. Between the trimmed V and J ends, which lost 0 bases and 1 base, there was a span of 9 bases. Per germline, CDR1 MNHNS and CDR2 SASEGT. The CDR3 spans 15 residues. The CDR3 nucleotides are TGTGCCAGCAGTGAAGCTTGGACCCCCCAAGAGACCCAGTACTTC. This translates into CASSEAWTPQETQYF.

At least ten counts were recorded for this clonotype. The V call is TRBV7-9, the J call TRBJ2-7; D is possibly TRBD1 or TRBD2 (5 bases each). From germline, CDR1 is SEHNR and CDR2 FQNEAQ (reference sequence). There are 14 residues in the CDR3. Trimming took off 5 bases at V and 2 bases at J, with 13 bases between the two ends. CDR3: CASSTAGTPYEQYF. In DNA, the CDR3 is TGTGCCAGCAGCACAGCCGGGACCCCCTACGAGCAGTACTTC. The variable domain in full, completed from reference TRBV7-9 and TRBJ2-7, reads DTGVSQNPRHKITKRGQNVTFRCDPISEHNRLYWYRQTLGQGPEFLTYFQNEAQLEKSRLLSDRFSAERPKGSFSTLEIQRTEQGDSAMYLCASSTAGTPYEQYFGPGTRLTVT.

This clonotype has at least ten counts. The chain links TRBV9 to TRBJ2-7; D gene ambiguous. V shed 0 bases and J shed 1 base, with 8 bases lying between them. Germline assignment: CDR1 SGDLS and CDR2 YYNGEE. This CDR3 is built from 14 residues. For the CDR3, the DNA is TGTGCCAGCAGCGTAGGTGATGGGTCCTACGAGCAGTACTTC. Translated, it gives CASSVGDGSYEQYF.

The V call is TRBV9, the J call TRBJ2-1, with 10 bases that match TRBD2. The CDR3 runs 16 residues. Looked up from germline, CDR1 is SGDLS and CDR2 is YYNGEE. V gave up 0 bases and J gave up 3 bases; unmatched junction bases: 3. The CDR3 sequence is CASSVVGTSDYNEQFF. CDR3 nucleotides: TGTGCCAGCAGCGTAGTCGGGACTAGCGACTACAATGAGCAGTTCTTC.

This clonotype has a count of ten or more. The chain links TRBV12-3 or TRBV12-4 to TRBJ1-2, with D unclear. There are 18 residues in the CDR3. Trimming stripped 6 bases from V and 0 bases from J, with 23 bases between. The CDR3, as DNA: TGTGCCAGCAGCTCCCGGAGGATTCGGTTTGGCTCTAACTATGGCTACACCTTC. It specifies CASSSRRIRFGSNYGYTF.

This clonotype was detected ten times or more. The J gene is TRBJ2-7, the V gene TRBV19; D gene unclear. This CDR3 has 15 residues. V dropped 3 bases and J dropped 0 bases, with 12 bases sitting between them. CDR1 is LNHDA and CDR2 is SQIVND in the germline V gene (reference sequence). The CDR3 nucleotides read TGTGCCAGTAGTATTGGAGCGACCAGCTCCTACGAGCAGTACTTC. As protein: CASSIGATSSYEQYF.

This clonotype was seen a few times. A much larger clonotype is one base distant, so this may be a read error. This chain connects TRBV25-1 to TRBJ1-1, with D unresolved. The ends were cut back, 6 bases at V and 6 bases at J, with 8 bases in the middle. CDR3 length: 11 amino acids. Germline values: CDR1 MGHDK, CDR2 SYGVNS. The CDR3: CASRRGAEAFF. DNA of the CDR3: TGTGCCAGCAGACGGGGAGCTGAAGCTTTCTTT.

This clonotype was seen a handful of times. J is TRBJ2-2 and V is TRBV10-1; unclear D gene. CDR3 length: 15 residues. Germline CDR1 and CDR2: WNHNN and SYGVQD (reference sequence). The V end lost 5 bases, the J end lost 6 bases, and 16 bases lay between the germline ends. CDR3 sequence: CASSPDKRGPGELFF. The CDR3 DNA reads TGCGCCAGCAGTCCCGACAAGAGAGGACCCGGGGAGCTGTTTTTT.

The CDR3 reads CASSGLAGGGELFF. The CDR3 region has the DNA TGTGCCAGCAGTGGACTAGCGGGGGGCGGGGAGCTGTTTTTT. The chain links TRBV6-1 to TRBJ2-2; 13 nucleotides match TRBD2. The V segment lost 4 bases and the J segment 7 bases; nucleotides outside the gene matches: 0. Germline V lookup: CDR1 MNHNS, CDR2 SASEGT. The CDR3 totals 14 residues.

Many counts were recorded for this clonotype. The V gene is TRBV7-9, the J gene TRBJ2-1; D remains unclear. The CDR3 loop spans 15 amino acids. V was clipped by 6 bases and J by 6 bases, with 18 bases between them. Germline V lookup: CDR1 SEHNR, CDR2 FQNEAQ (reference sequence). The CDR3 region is CASRSPVRSSNEQFF. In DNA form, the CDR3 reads TGTGCCAGCAGGTCCCCAGTCCGCAGCTCCAATGAGCAGTTCTTC.

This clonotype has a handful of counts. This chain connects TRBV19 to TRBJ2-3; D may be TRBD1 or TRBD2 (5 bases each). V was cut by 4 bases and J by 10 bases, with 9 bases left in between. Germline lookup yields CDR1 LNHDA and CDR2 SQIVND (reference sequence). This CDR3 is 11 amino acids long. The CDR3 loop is CASSTGPSQYF. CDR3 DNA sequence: TGTGCCAGTAGTACGGGACCCTCGCAGTATTTT. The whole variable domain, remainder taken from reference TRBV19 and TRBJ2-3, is DGGITQSPKYLFRKEGQNVTLSCEQNLNHDAMYWYRQDPGQGLRLIYYSQIVNDFQKGDIAEGYSVSREKKESFPLTVTSAQKNPTAFYLCASSTGPSQYFGPGTRLTVL.

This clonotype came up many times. The DNA for the CDR3 is TGCAGTGCTATACCAGCGGGGGGCACAGATACGCAGTATTTT. Translation: CSAIPAGGTDTQYF. The chain combines TRBV20-1 with TRBJ2-3, with 8 bases that match TRBD2. V was pared by 4 bases and J by 1 base, with 4 bases of the junction left unmatched. CDR1 is DFQATT and CDR2 is SNEGSKA in the germline V gene (reference sequence). This CDR3 has 14 amino acids.

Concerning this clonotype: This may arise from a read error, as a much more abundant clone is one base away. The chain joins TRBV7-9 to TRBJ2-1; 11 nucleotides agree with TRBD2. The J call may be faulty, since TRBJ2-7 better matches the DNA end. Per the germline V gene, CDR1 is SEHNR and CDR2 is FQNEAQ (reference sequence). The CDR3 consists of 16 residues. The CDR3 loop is CASSSSGRSSYNEQYF. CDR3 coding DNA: TGTGCCAGCAGCTCTAGCGGGAGGAGCTCCTACAATGAGCAGTACTTC.

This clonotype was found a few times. The CDR3 here is CASSQEGLAGVNEQFF. The DNA for the CDR3 is TGTGCCAGCAGCCAAGAGGGACTAGCGGGAGTAAATGAGCAGTTCTTC. The chain joins TRBV4-2 to TRBJ2-1, with TRBD2 identical over 14 bases. Per germline, CDR1 LGHNA and CDR2 YNFKEQ. V gave up 0 bases and J gave up 7 bases; unmatched junction bases: 2. This CDR3 has 16 residues.

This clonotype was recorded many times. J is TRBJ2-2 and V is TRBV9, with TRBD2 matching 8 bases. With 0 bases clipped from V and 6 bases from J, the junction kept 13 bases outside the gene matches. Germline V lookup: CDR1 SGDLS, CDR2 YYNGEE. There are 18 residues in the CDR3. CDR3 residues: CASSVEEAGEFYSGELFF. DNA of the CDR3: TGTGCCAGCAGCGTAGAGGAAGCGGGAGAATTTTATTCCGGGGAGCTGTTTTTT.

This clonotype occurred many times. The CDR3 protein is CSARLAGGPVLETQYF. CDR3 DNA: TGCAGTGCAAGACTAGCGGGAGGGCCCGTTTTAGAGACCCAGTACTTC. The chain combines TRBV20-1 with TRBJ2-5; 14 bases map to TRBD2. The CDR3 extends over 16 amino acids. CDR1 and CDR2 from the germline V gene are DFQATT and SNEGSKA (reference sequence). Germline trimming cut 6 bases from V and 4 bases from J; bases unmatched to any gene: 10.

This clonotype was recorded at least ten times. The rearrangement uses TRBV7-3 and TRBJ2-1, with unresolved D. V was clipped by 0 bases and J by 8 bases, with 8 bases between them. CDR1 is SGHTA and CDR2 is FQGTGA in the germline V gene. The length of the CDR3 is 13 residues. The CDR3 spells CASSLTRRDEQFF. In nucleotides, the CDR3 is TGTGCCAGCAGCTTAACTCGCAGAGATGAGCAGTTCTTC.

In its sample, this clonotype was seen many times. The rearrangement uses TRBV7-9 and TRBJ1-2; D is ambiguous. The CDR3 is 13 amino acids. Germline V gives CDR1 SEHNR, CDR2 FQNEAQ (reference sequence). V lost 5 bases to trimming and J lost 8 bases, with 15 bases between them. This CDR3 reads CASSPPGRRGYTF. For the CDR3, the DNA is TGTGCCAGCAGCCCTCCGGGTCGACGGGGCTACACCTTC.

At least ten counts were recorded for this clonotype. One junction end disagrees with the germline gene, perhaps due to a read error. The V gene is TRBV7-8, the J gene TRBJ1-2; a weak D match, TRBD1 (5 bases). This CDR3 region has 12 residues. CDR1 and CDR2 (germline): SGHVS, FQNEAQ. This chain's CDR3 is CASSLGDYGYTF. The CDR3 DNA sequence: TGTGCCAGCAGTTTAGGGGACTATGGCTACACCTTC. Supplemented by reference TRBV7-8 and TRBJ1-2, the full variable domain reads GAGVSQSPRYKVAKRGQDVALRCDPISGHVSLFWYQQALGQGPEFLTYFQNEAQLDKSGLPSDRFFAERPEGSVSTLKIQRTQQEDSAVYLCASSLGDYGYTFGSGTRLTVV.

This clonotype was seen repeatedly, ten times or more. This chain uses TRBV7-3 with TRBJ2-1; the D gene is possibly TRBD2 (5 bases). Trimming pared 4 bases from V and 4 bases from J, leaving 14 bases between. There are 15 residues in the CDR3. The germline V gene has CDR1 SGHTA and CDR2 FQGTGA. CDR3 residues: CASSSVVGGYNEQFF. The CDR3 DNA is TGTGCCAGCAGCTCCGTTGTTGGAGGTTACAATGAGCAGTTCTTC.

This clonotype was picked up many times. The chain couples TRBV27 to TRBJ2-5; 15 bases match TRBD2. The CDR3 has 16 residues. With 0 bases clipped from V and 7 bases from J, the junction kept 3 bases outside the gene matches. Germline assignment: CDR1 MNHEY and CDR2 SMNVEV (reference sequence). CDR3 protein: CASSLSRTSGRGTQYF. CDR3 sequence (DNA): TGTGCCAGCAGTTTATCCCGGACTAGCGGGAGGGGGACCCAGTACTTC.

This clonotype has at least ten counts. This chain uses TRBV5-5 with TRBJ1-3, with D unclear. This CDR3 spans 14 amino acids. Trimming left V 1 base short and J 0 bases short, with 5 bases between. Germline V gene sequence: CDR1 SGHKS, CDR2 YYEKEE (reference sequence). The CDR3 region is CASSLPNSGNTIYF. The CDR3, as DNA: TGTGCCAGCAGCTTGCCAAACTCTGGAAACACCATATATTTT.

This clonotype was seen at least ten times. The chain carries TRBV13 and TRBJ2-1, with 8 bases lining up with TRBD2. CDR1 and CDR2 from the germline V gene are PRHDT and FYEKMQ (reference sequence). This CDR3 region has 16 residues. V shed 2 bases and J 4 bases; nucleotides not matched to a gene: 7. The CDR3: CASSLPSGRGYNEQFF. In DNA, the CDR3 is TGTGCCAGCAGCTTACCGAGCGGGAGAGGTTACAATGAGCAGTTCTTC.